A single sample gave rise to the 24 T cell receptor beta chains below, sequenced in a study of blood T cell repertoires in COVID-19 (dated by TCRdb to about 2020). Receptor amplification or capture employed the immunoSEQ multiplex PCR assay. TCRdb holds this immuneACCESS table with in-frame rearrangements only. Some clones are missing; in checked studies, unresolved V genes explain under half, and the rest has no known cause. For this sample the table gives some 300,000 clones, of which about 85% were detected only once. The ten largest clones represent approximately 2.4% of the sample. The specimen sequenced was peripheral blood. These receptors were collected from a man aged 18 to 30 with active or convalescent COVID-19.

This chain joins TRBV11-3 and TRBJ2-1, with 8 bases matching TRBD2. From germline, CDR1 is SGHNT and CDR2 YENEEA. V trimming: 2 bases; J trimming: 4 bases; junction bases outside the gene matches: 16. The CDR3 consists of 19 residues. CDR3 amino acids: CASSLIFSRAGVGYNEQFF. The CDR3 region has the DNA TGTGCCAGCAGCTTAATCTTCAGTCGAGCGGGAGTCGGGTACAATGAGCAGTTCTTC.

The chain combines TRBV4-3 with TRBJ1-1, with 8 bases aligning to TRBD1. The germline V gene encodes CDR1 LGHNA and CDR2 YSLEER. This CDR3 is 17 amino acids long. V shed 3 bases and J 4 bases; nucleotides not matched to a gene: 13. For the CDR3, the DNA is TGCGCCAGCAGCCAGACGGTGACAGGGGAAAAAGTCACTGAAGCTTTCTTT. Its translation is CASSQTVTGEKVTEAFF.

The rearrangement joins TRBV9 to TRBJ1-5; D unclear. CDR3 length: 13 residues. V lost 0 bases and J lost 5, with 6 bases in between. Per germline, CDR1 SGDLS and CDR2 YYNGEE. The CDR3 protein is CASSVDTDQPQHF. CDR3 DNA sequence: TGTGCCAGCAGCGTAGACACAGATCAGCCCCAGCATTTT.

V and J are TRBV28 and TRBJ1-1; D unclear. This CDR3 spans 14 amino acids. V lost 6 bases to trimming and J lost 11 bases, with 22 bases between them. The germline gives CDR1 MDHEN, CDR2 SYDVKM. The CDR3 spells CASSPLYSGLRAFF. CDR3 in DNA: TGTGCCAGCAGCCCGCTTTATAGCGGGCTTCGCGCTTTCTTT. Complete variable domain (other parts from reference TRBV28 and TRBJ1-1): DVKVTQSSRYLVKRTGEKVFLECVQDMDHENMFWYRQDPGLGLRLIYFSYDVKMKEKGDIPEGYSVSREKKERFSLILESASTNQTSMYLCASSPLYSGLRAFFGQGTRLTVV.

The chain joins TRBV9 to TRBJ1-1; D not certain. Germline V lookup: CDR1 SGDLS, CDR2 YYNGEE. The CDR3 is 16 residues long. V lost 3 bases, J lost 0 bases, and 15 bases lay in between. This CDR3 is CASSAGSRDVNTEAFF. In nucleotides, the CDR3 is TGTGCCAGCAGCGCCGGTTCTCGGGATGTGAACACTGAAGCTTTCTTT.

The rearrangement links TRBV7-6 to TRBJ2-1, with 8 bases aligning to TRBD2. The V and J ends lost 9 bases and 9 bases, in that order; junction bases with no gene match: 19. Germline CDR1 reads SGHVS; CDR2 reads FNYEAQ. This CDR3 comprises 16 residues. The CDR3 sequence is CASGVTAGGAVVEQFF. CDR3 bases: TGTGCCAGTGGAGTTACGGCCGGGGGGGCGGTGGTTGAGCAGTTCTTC.

J is TRBJ2-1 and V is TRBV4-3, with D perhaps TRBD2 (7 bases). V was cut by 0 bases and J by 3 bases, with 9 bases left in between. The CDR3 runs 15 residues. Germline values: CDR1 LGHNA, CDR2 YSLEER. CDR3 DNA: TGCGCCAGCAGCCAAGAAAGGGGGGGCTACAATGAGCAGTTCTTC. It translates to CASSQERGGYNEQFF.

CDR3 in DNA: TGCAGTGCGGGAGGCCCCTTGGGCTACACCTTC. Its protein is CSAGGPLGYTF. The rearrangement uses TRBV20-1 and TRBJ1-2, with D uncertain. V was shortened by 6 bases and J by 8 bases, with 13 bases between the two germline ends. CDR1 and CDR2 (germline): DFQATT, SNEGSKA (reference sequence). The CDR3 spans 11 residues.

The chain links TRBV11-3 to TRBJ2-2; TRBD2 aligns across 7 bases. This CDR3 is built from 16 residues. Germline CDR1 SGHNT, CDR2 YENEEA. Trimming at V came to 3 bases and at J to 2 bases, leaving 6 bases not matched to a gene. The CDR3 region has the DNA TGTGCCAGCAGCTTGCTGGGCGGGAGCAACACCGGGGAGCTGTTTTTT. Encoded protein: CASSLLGGSNTGELFF.

The CDR3 coding sequence is TGTGCCAGCAGCTTTGAAGGCACAGGGGGCGCGGCTAGCGGGGCCAACGAGCAGTACTTC. Amino acids: CASSFEGTGGAASGANEQYF. The chain recombines TRBV7-8 with TRBJ2-7, with D possibly being TRBD1 or TRBD2 (9 bases each). Germline loops: CDR1 SGHVS, CDR2 FQNEAQ. This CDR3 region has 20 residues. Trimming took off 3 bases at V and 5 bases at J, with 32 bases between the two ends.

The gene calls are TRBV5-1 and TRBJ2-1; 13 bases are a match to TRBD2. This CDR3 spans 15 amino acids. In germline, CDR1 is SGHRS, CDR2 YFSETQ. Unmatched junction bases numbered 2, after V lost 5 bases and J lost 3 bases. CDR3 in DNA: TGCGCCAGCAGAACTAGCGGGGGGGTCTACAATGAGCAGTTCTTC. This gives the protein CASRTSGGVYNEQFF.

This chain links TRBV19 with TRBJ2-1, with D perhaps matching TRBD2 (5 bases). Between the trimmed V and J ends, which lost 1 base and 8 bases, there was a span of 12 bases. CDR1 and CDR2 from the germline V gene are LNHDA and SQIVND (reference sequence). CDR3 length: 14 amino acids. This CDR3 is CASSIADTGDEQFF. DNA for the CDR3: TGTGCCAGTAGTATAGCCGATACCGGGGATGAGCAGTTCTTC.

This rearrangement joins TRBV6-5 to TRBJ2-2; 7 bases align to TRBD1. Germline V gives CDR1 MNHEY, CDR2 SVGAGI. This CDR3 is 14 amino acids long. V shed 6 bases, J shed 1 base, and the junction held 2 bases outside the gene matches. The DNA for the CDR3 is TGTGCCAGCAGCCGGGACAGGAACACCGGGGAGCTGTTTTTT. Amino acids: CASSRDRNTGELFF.

This chain connects TRBV28 to TRBJ2-7; TRBD2 might be the D (5 bases). V lost 5 bases and J lost 6, with 17 bases in between. Germline V gene sequence: CDR1 MDHEN, CDR2 SYDVKM. The CDR3 sequence is 14 residues long. The CDR3 nucleotides read TGTGCCAGCAGTCCAAATCCGGGGAACGGCGAGCAGTACTTC. Translating gives CASSPNPGNGEQYF.

The rearrangement links TRBV5-4 to TRBJ2-3, with D perhaps TRBD1 (5 bases). The ends were cut back, 0 bases at V and 6 bases at J, with 14 bases in the middle. The CDR3 runs to 15 residues. Germline CDR1 is SGHNT and CDR2 is YYREEE (reference sequence). CDR3 amino acids: CASSLAGGARDTQYF. CDR3 nucleotides: TGTGCCAGCAGCTTGGCCGGTGGGGCCAGGGATACGCAGTATTTT.

V is TRBV27 and J is TRBJ2-2, with D tentatively TRBD2 (6 bases). Germline V gene lookup returns CDR1 MNHEY and CDR2 SMNVEV (reference sequence). This CDR3 spans 14 amino acids. Trimming shortened V by 6 bases and J by 4 bases, and 12 bases separated the two germline ends. CDR3 sequence: CASREAGSTGELFF. CDR3 nucleotides: TGTGCCAGCAGAGAAGCGGGTTCCACCGGGGAGCTGTTTTTT.

The J gene is TRBJ2-7, the V gene TRBV18, with D perhaps matching TRBD1 (5 bases). V lost 4 bases, J lost 3 bases, and 10 bases lay in between. This CDR3 spans 13 amino acids. CDR1 KGHSH and CDR2 LQKENI come from the germline V gene. CDR3 in amino acids: CASSLEDSYEQYF. In DNA, the CDR3 is TGTGCCAGCTCACTCGAAGACAGCTACGAGCAGTACTTC.

The rearrangement uses TRBV7-2 and TRBJ2-1, with D maybe TRBD2 (5 bases). The germline CDR1 and CDR2 sequences are SGHTA and FQGNSA. CDR3 length equals 14 residues. Trimming cost V 1 base and J 7 bases, with 11 bases left between them. The CDR3 reads CASSLVSSNNEQFF. The CDR3 DNA is TGTGCCAGCAGCTTAGTATCTAGCAATAATGAGCAGTTCTTC. The full variable domain, in which reference TRBV7-2 and TRBJ2-1 provide the parts outside the CDR3, is GAGVSQSPSNKVTEKGKDVELRCDPISGHTALYWYRQSLGQGLEFLIYFQGNSAPDKSGLPSDRFSAERTGGSVSTLTIQRTQQEDSAVYLCASSLVSSNNEQFFGPGTRLTVL.

This clone was seen more than once but under ten times. V is TRBV9 and J is TRBJ2-3, with 9 nucleotides matching TRBD2. Per the germline V gene, CDR1 is SGDLS and CDR2 is YYNGEE. This CDR3 is built from 14 residues. The V and J ends lost 3 bases and 1 base, in that order; junction bases with no gene match: 0. The CDR3, as DNA: TGTGCCAGCAGCGGGACTAGCGGCACAGATACGCAGTATTTT. This encodes CASSGTSGTDTQYF.

The rearrangement uses TRBV7-9 and TRBJ2-1; 13 bases agree with TRBD2. The CDR3 runs 15 residues. Per germline, CDR1 SEHNR and CDR2 FQNEAQ (reference sequence). The V and J ends lost 3 bases and 5 bases, in that order; junction bases with no gene match: 1. The CDR3 region has the DNA TGTGCCAGCAGCTTGGGACTAGCGGGGAACAATGAGCAGTTCTTC. It translates to CASSLGLAGNNEQFF.

In this sample, this clone turned up once. The chain has TRBV6-2 or TRBV6-3 and TRBJ1-4, with D hard to call. The CDR3 is 14 residues long. V lost 3 bases to trimming and J lost 3 bases, with 8 bases between them. The germline CDR1 and CDR2 sequences are MNHEY and SVGEGT. CDR3 in amino acids: CASSYWAANEKLFF. The CDR3 DNA is TGTGCCAGCAGTTATTGGGCCGCTAATGAAAAACTGTTTTTT.

V usage is TRBV6-5 and J usage is TRBJ1-2; TRBD1 matches 8 bases. CDR3 length: 15 residues. J gave up 1 base and V 4 bases, and 5 bases lay outside the gene matches. The V gene's germline CDR1 is MNHEY and CDR2 SVGAGI. CDR3 coding DNA: TGTGCCAGCAGTTCACAGGGGGTTTTTAACTATGGCTACACCTTC. Its protein is CASSSQGVFNYGYTF.

The chain has TRBV7-2 and TRBJ2-3; 7 bases agree with TRBD2. Germline lookup yields CDR1 SGHTA and CDR2 FQGNSA. The J segment lost 4 bases and the V segment lost 0 bases, leaving 10 bases of the junction unmatched. The CDR3 runs 17 residues. The CDR3 DNA follows: TGTGCCAGCAGCTTAGCGCTCGTGGGAGGGTCTGCAGATACGCAGTATTTT. This codes for CASSLALVGGSADTQYF. The variable domain in full, with the rest retrieved from reference TRBV7-2 and TRBJ2-3, is GAGVSQSPSNKVTEKGKDVELRCDPISGHTALYWYRQSLGQGLEFLIYFQGNSAPDKSGLPSDRFSAERTGGSVSTLTIQRTQQEDSAVYLCASSLALVGGSADTQYFGPGTRLTVL.

The chain joins TRBV4-3 to TRBJ2-2; D is unclear. Between the trimmed V and J ends, which lost 4 bases and 2 bases, there was a span of 5 bases. This CDR3 is built from 13 residues. The germline V gene has CDR1 LGHNA and CDR2 YSLEER. In DNA, the CDR3 is TGCGCCAGCAGCCTTAAAAACACCGGGGAGCTGTTTTTT. Amino acids: CASSLKNTGELFF.